This entry lists 11 T cell receptor beta chains sequenced from one sample in a study of T-cell reconstitution after alpha-beta-depleted transplantation in children. The library targeted TCRbeta and was prepared with unique molecular identifiers. TCRdb used MiXCR to reprocess the PCR reads, holding one entry per CDR3 protein. The data contain 95,000 to 150,000 distinct CDR3 sequences, under 25% of them singletons. Here the sequenced sample was PBMCs, mostly from graft donor cells, taken 180 days after TCRalphabeta/CD19-depleted stem cell transplant. These receptors all come from a male patient between 2 and 10 years old who had a stem cell transplant for chronic granulomatous disease, so the T cells may come from the graft donor.

This clonotype showed up just a few times. The chain employs TRBV29-1 and TRBJ2-3; no clear D. Trimming left V 5 bases short and J 0 bases short, with 12 bases between. Germline V gene data show CDR1 as SQVTM and CDR2 as ANQGSEA. This CDR3 spans 14 amino acids. The CDR3 here is CSVMRKKSTDTQYF. The CDR3 DNA reads TGCAGCGTTATGAGGAAGAAGAGCACAGATACGCAGTATTTT.

This chain uses TRBV12-3 or TRBV12-4 with TRBJ2-3; D is unresolved. The V end lost 3 bases, the J end lost 5 bases, and 9 bases lay between the germline ends. The CDR3 runs to 13 residues. The CDR3 spells CASSFYPEDTQYF. In DNA form, the CDR3 reads TGTGCCAGCAGTTTTTATCCGGAAGATACGCAGTATTTT.

V and J are TRBV28 and TRBJ2-3; possibly TRBD2 for D (6 bases). Looked up from germline, CDR1 is MDHEN and CDR2 is SYDVKM. The CDR3 totals 16 residues. Trimming took 6 bases from V and 2 from J, leaving 18 bases between them. DNA for the CDR3: TGTGCCAGCAGCCCGCGGGACGTAATAATCACAGATACGCAGTATTTT. This codes for CASSPRDVIITDTQYF.

This clonotype was observed at least ten times. V usage is TRBV7-2 and J usage is TRBJ1-2; no firm D call. V lost 4 bases to trimming and J lost 6 bases, with 12 bases between them. CDR1 is SGHTA and CDR2 is FQGNSA in the germline V gene. The CDR3 totals 13 residues. The CDR3 is CASSYGEQNGYTF. The CDR3 bases are TGTGCCAGCAGCTATGGGGAACAGAATGGCTACACCTTC.

V is TRBV6-5 and J is TRBJ2-1; D unclear. Trimming removed 2 bases at V and 8 bases at J, with 10 bases between. The CDR3 runs to 13 residues. Germline V gene sequence: CDR1 MNHEY, CDR2 SVGAGI. The CDR3: CASSYQKGDEQFF. The CDR3 coding sequence is TGTGCCAGCAGTTACCAAAAGGGCGATGAGCAGTTCTTC.

The chain couples TRBV12-3 or TRBV12-4 to TRBJ2-1, with D perhaps matching TRBD2 (6 bases). The CDR3 loop spans 12 amino acids. The germline V and J ends were trimmed by 5 bases and 10 bases, with 12 bases remaining between them. The CDR3 sequence is CASSVLRGEQFF. The CDR3 DNA sequence: TGTGCCAGCAGTGTACTACGGGGGGAGCAGTTCTTC.

The J gene is TRBJ2-3, the V gene TRBV20-1; 14 nucleotides align to TRBD2. Per germline, CDR1 DFQATT and CDR2 SNEGSKA (reference sequence). With 2 bases clipped from V and 6 bases from J, the junction kept 4 bases outside the gene matches. This CDR3 has 15 amino acids. The CDR3 nucleotides are TGCAGTGCTAGAAGACTAGCGGGAGGGCCGGATACGCAGTATTTT. It is translated as CSARRLAGGPDTQYF.

On this clonotype: A junction end diverges from the germline sequence, so it may reflect a read error. The chain combines TRBV7-9 with TRBJ1-2; D unresolved. Germline V lookup: CDR1 SEHNR, CDR2 FQNEAQ (reference sequence). The CDR3 has 13 amino acids. The CDR3 loop reads CASSLVIDYGYTF. CDR3 coding DNA: TGTGCCAGCAGCTTAGTAATTGACTACGGCTACACCTTC.

The chain recombines TRBV7-9 with TRBJ2-5, with D perhaps matching TRBD2 (5 bases). This CDR3 has 14 amino acids. V shed 0 bases and J shed 6 bases, with 11 bases lying between them. CDR1 SEHNR and CDR2 FQNEAQ come from the germline V gene (reference sequence). CDR3 bases: TGTGCCAGCAGCTTAGCTGGGCCGGGGAAGACCCAGTACTTC. This translates into CASSLAGPGKTQYF.

The rearrangement uses TRBV12-3 or TRBV12-4 and TRBJ2-2; weak D call: TRBD1 (6 bases). V was clipped by 7 bases and J by 3 bases, with 15 bases between them. This CDR3 has 15 residues. The chain's CDR3 is CASTTGQSHTGELFF. In DNA form, the CDR3 reads TGTGCCAGCACCACCGGACAGTCGCACACCGGGGAGCTGTTTTTT.

The V and J genes are TRBV7-9 and TRBJ1-6, with D tentatively TRBD1 (5 bases). This CDR3 is 14 amino acids long. Trimming took 5 bases from V and 8 from J, leaving 13 bases between them. Looked up from germline, CDR1 is SEHNR and CDR2 is FQNEAQ (reference sequence). CDR3 region: CASSPLGLYSPLHF. CDR3 nucleotide sequence: TGTGCCAGCAGCCCCCTGGGGCTTTATTCACCCCTCCACTTT. Variable domain in full (rest from reference TRBV7-9 and TRBJ1-6): DTGVSQNPRHKITKRGQNVTFRCDPISEHNRLYWYRQTLGQGPEFLTYFQNEAQLEKSRLLSDRFSAERPKGSFSTLEIQRTEQGDSAMYLCASSPLGLYSPLHFGNGTRLTVT.